The present T cell receptor (beta chain) was sequenced within a study of T cell changes during pregnancy in multiple sclerosis. Assay: immunoSEQ multiplex PCR; the TCRdb copy retains only in-frame clones and omits some. The table includes roughly 61,000 clones, 90% detected once. The CDR3 has 18 residues. Germline CDR1 SQVTM, CDR2 ANQGSEA. V gave up 6 bases and J gave up 2 bases; unmatched junction bases: 12. The input for sequencing was peripheral blood, taken in the first trimester of pregnancy. The TCR comes from a female donor in good health, enrolled as a control in a pregnancy study. V gene TRBV29-1 combines with J gene TRBJ2-3; TRBD2 matches at 15 bases. The CDR3 region has the DNA TGCAGCGTCCGAGGACTAGCGGGAGGGCCCGGAACCACAGATACGCAGTATTTT. Encoded protein: CSVRGLAGGPGTTDTQYF.